This T cell receptor (beta chain) is drawn from a study of blood T cell repertoires in COVID-19 (dated by TCRdb to 2018 to 2021). In terms of the full investigation: Collaborator samples came from the United States, Italy and Spain and covered acute and convalescent phases of COVID-19. The prospective study material was composed of cDNA or gDNA derived from T cells, B-cell-depleted T cells, or PBMCs. The dataset comprised deeply sampled blood TCRbeta repertoires from subjects exposed to, actively infected with, or recovered from COVID-19. The repertoires were released in a freely available public database meant as a resource for research on the immune response to SARS-CoV-2. The samples were drawn from the first 160 participants of the ongoing ImmuneRACE study and from 1,200 or so subjects provided by 6 global collaborators. The sample metadata nearly always contained a de-identified subject ID, COVID-19 status, age in years and sex. HLA class I and class II types, where available, came from metadata supplied by the sample provider rather than from assay-based typing. The study at large found these results: Clinical and demographic metadata were provided uncurated, with the amount varying by source and participant.

CDR3 length: 18 amino acids, cysteine to phenylalanine. Just CDR3 DNA is preserved here, 54 bases in frame from base 1. Worth noting for this clone: Its antigen is unknown. Base qualities are not provided; no much larger clone lies one nucleotide away.

TCRbeta CDR3 regions were amplified from genomic DNA using the immunoSEQ Assay, a bias-controlled multiplex PCR. Per the original workflow: The number of nucleated cells in each sample was estimated from the amplification of reference gene primers within the assay. Sequence reads were collapsed and filtered to measure the absolute abundance of every unique TCRbeta CDR3 rearrangement. For each sample, productive Simpson clonality was calculated as the square root of Simpson's diversity index over productive rearrangements. As stored in TCRdb, this immuneACCESS dataset retains in-frame rearrangements with V and J assigned. A fraction of the clones does not appear; measured against another copy, unresolved V genes explain less than half of the discrepancy, and the remainder lacks a known reason. The D gene and trimming were derived from the DNA, and the V and J assignments and clone size from that table. Across this sample there are 200,000 to 300,000 clones, with approximately 83% seen only once. The ten largest clones take up about 3.3% of the sample.

Participants in the prospective study were aged roughly 18 to 100 years, lived in approximately 26 United States geographic areas, and enrolled through a virtual design. To assign participants to cohorts, the prospective study relied on clinical history that participants themselves reported in a screening survey and a study questionnaire. In the prospective study, mobile phlebotomists collected whole blood, serum and a nasopharyngeal or oropharyngeal swab from each participant. Participants in the prospective study had the option to provide additional blood draws and questionnaires over an approximately 2-month period. Prospective study blood samples were shipped either frozen or at room temperature before DNA extraction.

The receptor chain draws on TRBV1 and TRBJ2-7; the tabulated D call, TRBD2, remains unverified against the DNA. TRBV1 is reported as a pseudogene. The sample was PBMCs or T cells enriched from blood (not recorded which). The TCR originated in a woman aged 40-49 years with acute COVID-19. The bases read TGCACCAGCAGCCAAGCTCAGTCGACTAGCGAGAGCTCCTACGAGCAGTACTTC. This gives the protein CTSSQAQSTSESSYEQYF.